This T cell receptor (beta chain) was identified in a study of cytomegalovirus exposure and HLA in healthy donors (dated 2017 in TCRdb). Broadly, across the study: An earlier analysis of approximately 590 of the donors reported more than 250 Gb of sequence data and 100 million to 130 million unique TCR beta sequences from 150 million to 200 million T cells. The study aimed to test whether cataloging public T cell receptors could reveal signatures of past pathogen exposure. Genome-wide SNP genotypes for about three fifths of the 666 donors were used in a later genetic analysis, which treated that subset as a discovery cohort. Donor age, sex, ethnicity and CMV serostatus were compiled alongside the repertoire data. On average, around 240,000 unique TCR beta nucleotide sequences were sequenced per donor among more than 350 genotyped donors of the cohort, with roughly 18% of those sequences being non-productive. An early release covering roughly 640 HLA-typed donors comprised about 300 gigabases of sequencing data and about 90 million unique TCR sequences. A separate validation cohort of about 110 different subjects was used in addition to the 666-subject first cohort. The number of donors typed differed by locus, with roughly 629-640 for A, B, C, DRB1 and DQB1, around 500 for DQA1, about 610 for DPA1, and around 460 for DPB1. In the later analysis, no new phenotypic data were used to find candidate immune exposures; instead, reliance was placed on TCR beta sequences and their occurrence across donors. An earlier analysis of about 600 of the donors used high-throughput TCR beta sequencing to judge whether each TCR beta V gene segment behaved as functional or pseudogenic. All discovery cohort repertoires had been generated on a single sequencing platform. Using immunosequencing, the study profiled T cell repertoires from about 620 subjects and related those repertoires to cytomegalovirus serostatus. Of the roughly 400 genotyped donors, over 65% fell in the genetic ancestry cluster associated with self-reported Caucasian donors. A few DR-DQ haplotypes were handled as single units for association and clustering because linkage in the cohort was strong. A later analysis re-examined previously published TCR beta repertoires from more than 600 donors and added high-resolution HLA genotyping to investigate patterns of TCR occurrence. HLA typing covered class I and class II loci at four-digit resolution. To predict cytomegalovirus infection status, the study brought together high-throughput TCR immunosequencing, statistical association of individual TCRs with disease status, and machine learning. Results the study describes overall, beyond this receptor: In the study, about 150 TCR beta chains were listed as associated with cytomegalovirus. According to a later analysis, most CMV-associated TCR beta chains appeared to be HLA-restricted, and the HLA associations seemed to be driven largely by CMV exposure. A later analysis found that HLA-associated TCR beta chains were more clonally expanded and had lower generation probabilities than equally common non-associated chains. The classifier was reported to diagnose cytomegalovirus status with high specificity and sensitivity in both the original and validation cohorts. A group of highly shared sequence variants was considered likely to be a technical artifact of the sequencing pipeline. A later analysis found that TCR association rates varied across HLA loci, with DRB1 alleles showing the most associated TCRs and HLA-C alleles the fewest. The earlier analysis of around 600 of the donors excluded over 15 rarely observed V segments, including chromosome 9 orphons, because counts were too low. At a false discovery rate of 0.05, a later analysis linked around 17,000 TCR beta sequences to specific HLA alleles. Correlated functional status among segregating V segments might be attributable to linkage disequilibrium, but an unknown experimental factor could not be ruled out. A further reported finding was that TCR beta sequences accurately predicted the HLA-A and HLA-B alleles for most subjects in the first cohort. An association between a missense DCLRE1C variant and V-gene and J-gene trimming of TCR beta chains was found in a later genetic analysis and replicated in an independent cohort. The authors suggested that the approach could potentially be generalized to other disease states and immunological phenotypes. Most TCR sequences were observed very rarely across donors, whereas some public TCRs were present in many individuals. In an earlier analysis of roughly 500 of the donors, most TCR beta V segments appeared in productive rearrangements about 87% or about 30% of the time, broadly matching IMGT annotations. CMV serostatus was the only immune exposure information available for the cohort. Sequencing depth was assumed to be roughly uniform across donors in the presence/absence analyses, though that assumption may not hold. Assigning TCR associations to individual alleles was difficult when HLA alleles, especially DR and DQ, strongly co-occurred. This cohort had only TCR beta chains sequenced, and the lack of alpha or paired-chain data limited which features could be detected. Because some donors lacked HLA typing at each locus, the association tests relied only on the typed subset. A later analysis reported that several top co-occurrence clusters appeared linked to parvovirus B19, influenza, CMV and Epstein-Barr virus. In vitro tests confirmed that a few of the cytomegalovirus-associated TCR beta chains recognize cytomegalovirus antigens. In a later genetic analysis, fewer N-insertions in productive TCRs were reported among donors in an Asian-associated ancestry cluster than the approximately 670-donor mean.

Notes on this clone: The antigen it recognizes is unknown. Base qualities were left out, and no much larger clone turns up one base away.

In total, approximately 700 healthy bone marrow donors made up the cohort. At the time of sampling, all cohort members were nominally healthy, though unrecorded immune exposures were likely present. The donor was CMV seropositive and belonged to the group of around 300 seropositive cohort members. A peripheral blood sample was collected from each donor, and TCR beta sequencing was performed on peripheral blood mononuclear cells. Genomic DNA was extracted from the blood cell samples with the Qiagen DNeasy Blood Extraction Kit. Preparation of the library involved the immunoSEQ multiplex PCR assay. For the multiplex PCR, a mixture combining 60 forward primers for TCR Vbeta segments and 13 reverse primers for TCR Jbeta segments was used. The CDR3 region of rearranged TCR beta genes was amplified from genomic DNA by a multiplex PCR assay. The Illumina HiSeq System was used to sequence the amplified TCR beta libraries as 87-base-pair reads. For the original study's pipeline: A later analysis tallied about 77 million unique TCR beta chains across the 550 to 850 repertoires, and approximately 12 million of those chains were shared by two or more donors. A nearest-neighbor algorithm error-corrected the raw reads and collapsed the reads into unique sequences, merging closely related sequences to remove PCR and sequencing errors. To assign V, D and J gene segments, CDR3 sequences were aligned to IMGT reference sequences. Each retained sequence needed at least a six-nucleotide match to both a V gene segment and a J gene segment. Rearrangements were classified as productive when the CDR3 lacked stop codons and remained in frame with V and J, and all other rearrangements were classified as non-productive. CDR3 was defined by IMGT convention, running from the second conserved V-encoded cysteine to the conserved J-encoded phenylalanine. In an earlier analysis of some 550 of the donors, sequences lacking an unambiguous match to a single V gene segment were excluded. In an earlier analysis of roughly 500 of the donors, V segments were called functional above 56.7% productive rearrangements and were called segregating when the between-donor standard deviation exceeded 5%. To diagnose cytomegalovirus status from the catalog of TCR beta chain sequences, a statistical classification framework was built. In a later analysis, TCR nucleotide sequences were compared against IMGT/GENE-DB human TR gene sequences so that V and J genes could be assigned. The TCRdist pipeline was used in a later analysis to assign CDR3 sequences and most-parsimonious VDJ recombination scenarios. In a later analysis, each TCR beta chain was defined by its CDR3 amino acid sequence together with its V-gene family, and reads without a unique V-gene family were excluded. A later analysis removed roughly 590 highly shared, low-generation-probability nucleotide sequences to deal with suspected cross-contamination and a sequencing artifact. For each public chain, a later analysis derived a clonal expansion index from normalized ranks of inferred template counts within each repertoire. In a later analysis, generation probabilities were computed using a VDJ recombination model fitted to out-of-frame rearrangements, and the results were checked against IGoR. In a later analysis, hypergeometric tests were used to score TCR-TCR, TCR-HLA and TCR-CMV co-occurrence, with a repertoire-size bias correction applied to TCR pairs. To estimate false discovery rates, a later analysis permuted the HLA or CMV assignments 20 times. In a later analysis, co-occurring TCRs were grouped using DBSCAN, with TCRdist sequence similarity added in when clustering inside HLA-allele-positive subsets. Co-occurrence clustering excluded repertoires with fewer than 30,000 or more than 120,000 public chains, plus five with anomalous nucleotide sharing. Imported from immuneACCESS, the table was reduced by TCRdb to in-frame sequences with V and J called. These copies leave out some clones; in studies compared against another copy, an unresolved V gene accounts for under half, and the cause of the remainder is not known. V and J calls and clone size come straight from that table; D and trimming were deduced from the DNA. Within this sample are about 170,000 clones, with 70% to 80% of them counted one time only. The biggest ten clones account for 2% to 2.5% of the sample.

The sequence derives from a woman aged 25 to 45 in good health and CMV-seropositive. Material: PBMCs.

The DNA sequence is TGTGCCAGCAGTGGCCGGGGGGCGGGCTCCTACGAGCAGTACTTC. It specifies CASSGRGAGSYEQYF. This chain joins TRBV6-5 to TRBJ2-5; TRBD2 is a weak D gene call, 7 bases matching. The DNA end lines up better with TRBJ2-7; the J call may be wrong. The CDR3 spans 15 residues, from the cysteine through the phenylalanine. The kept DNA is CDR3 alone, 45 bases in frame from the first base. CDR1 is given as MNHEY and CDR2 as SVGAGI, both from the germline V gene.